The 9 T cell receptor beta chains listed next were all sequenced from one sample in a study of CD8 T cells in Susac syndrome (dated by TCRdb to between 2017 and 2020). Library construction relied on the immunoSEQ multiplex PCR assay. RNA was extracted using the RNeasy kit, and roughly 0.5 to 1 ug of the RNA was reverse transcribed with random hexamers. TCRdb reworked the public reads: Q25 trimming with fastp, MiXCR clone assembly, productive beta chains retained. Rows matching on CDR3 protein sequence are summarized as one entry with the most common DNA and genes. Counted in this sample were about 80,000 distinct CDR3 sequences; roughly 94% of them appeared once. About 0.25% of the sample is in the top ten clones. The sequenced sample was CD8+ T cells from PBMCs. These receptor sequences come from a human donor in good health.

The chain has TRBV15 and TRBJ2-1; 7 positions match TRBD2. In germline, CDR1 is LNHNV, CDR2 YYDKDF (reference sequence). The CDR3 is made up of 16 amino acids. V gave up 1 base and J gave up 7 bases; unmatched junction bases: 10. The CDR3 loop is CATSRVGREPGNEQFF. The CDR3 coding sequence is TGTGCCACCAGCAGAGTCGGGCGGGAGCCGGGGAATGAGCAGTTCTTC.

V usage is TRBV7-8 and J usage is TRBJ2-7; TRBD1 might be the D (5 bases). Germline loops: CDR1 SGHVS, CDR2 FQNEAQ. V lost 1 base and J lost 3, with 16 bases in between. This CDR3 has 16 residues. CDR3 sequence reads: CASSLEVWAGNYEQYF. The DNA for the CDR3 is TGTGCCAGCAGCTTAGAGGTTTGGGCAGGGAACTACGAGCAGTACTTC.

The chain couples TRBV21-1 to TRBJ2-7. TRBV21-1 is a listed pseudogene. This CDR3 has 14 amino acids. CDR3 sequence: CASSQGERLGEQYV. CDR3 in DNA: TGTGCCAGCAGTCAAGGGGAACGCCTCGGCGAGCAGTACGTC.

The chain links TRBV9 to TRBJ2-3; D not certain. The CDR3 is 12 amino acids. Germline assignment: CDR1 SGDLS and CDR2 YYNGEE. Trimming removed 2 bases from V and 1 base from J, with 2 bases in between. Here the CDR3 DNA reads TGTGCCAGCAGCGTTGGCACAGATACGCAGTATTTT. Amino acid sequence: CASSVGTDTQYF.

The chain joins TRBV27 to TRBJ2-1; 7 nucleotides agree with TRBD2. Unmatched junction bases numbered 5, after V lost 4 bases and J lost 2 bases. This CDR3 has 15 amino acids. Germline V gives CDR1 MNHEY, CDR2 SMNVEV (reference sequence). The CDR3 sequence: CASSSGTTAYNEQFF. In DNA, the CDR3 is TGTGCCAGCAGTTCGGGGACTACCGCCTACAATGAGCAGTTCTTC.

This clonotype was observed once. The chain joins TRBV29-1 to TRBJ2-1; 12 positions agree with TRBD2. The CDR3 has 15 residues. With V trimmed by 5 bases and J by 5 bases, 7 bases remained unmatched. Germline V lookup: CDR1 SQVTM, CDR2 ANQGSEA. The CDR3: CSVHLLAGGHNEQFF. The CDR3 nucleotides read TGCAGCGTTCACCTACTAGCGGGAGGTCACAATGAGCAGTTCTTC.

The J gene is TRBJ2-5, the V gene TRBV6-5; 8 bases map to TRBD2. The CDR3 is 15 residues long. Germline V lookup: CDR1 MNHEY, CDR2 SVGAGI. After removal of 2 bases from V and 1 base from J, the junction contained 3 bases not matched to a gene. Here the CDR3 reads CASSYGGGLQETQYF. CDR3 in DNA: TGTGCCAGCAGTTACGGCGGGGGGCTCCAAGAGACCCAGTACTTC.

The rearrangement uses TRBV15 and TRBJ1-5; maybe TRBD1 (6 bases). Per germline, CDR1 LNHNV and CDR2 YYDKDF (reference sequence). V dropped 5 bases and J dropped 4 bases, with 21 bases sitting between them. The CDR3 spans 17 residues. This chain's CDR3 is CATSPPDRKLINQPQHF. For the CDR3, the DNA is TGTGCCACCAGCCCCCCTGACAGGAAATTAATTAATCAGCCCCAGCATTTT.

This chain uses TRBV28 with TRBJ2-1; no clear D. With 6 bases removed from V and 8 bases from J, the gap between germline ends came to 11 bases. This CDR3 spans 12 amino acids. CDR1 MDHEN and CDR2 SYDVKM come from the germline V gene. The CDR3 DNA is TGTGCCAGCAGCGCGGACCGAGATGAGCAGTTCTTC. It encodes CASSADRDEQFF.